This T cell receptor beta chain was sequenced during a study of shared clonotypes between healthy human individuals. Only CD45RO-negative cells positively selected for CCR7 counted as naive CD8 cells, so terminally differentiated effector memory CD45RA+ cells were excluded. Study results and limitations: Rarefaction curves obtained for sorted subsets showed sequencing incomplete despite large depth.

The data were produced by immunoSEQ multiplex PCR, yet TCRdb's version contains in-frame clones alone and is incomplete. The sample holds about 680,000 clones, about 90% seen once. Points on this clone: Its antigen is not identified.

The origin of this receptor is a man under 40 in good health. The sequenced sample was naive CD8+ T cells sorted from blood.

The DNA for the CDR3 is TGTGCCAGCAGCCCAGACGGGACTAGCGGGATCGGTACGCAGTATTTT. It yields the protein CASSPDGTSGIGTQYF. The chain carries TRBV7-3 and TRBJ2-3, with TRBD2 matching 13 bases. The CDR3 loop spans 16 amino acids. J lost 8 bases, V lost 5 bases, and 10 bases had no gene match. Germline V CDR1 and CDR2: SGHTA, FQGTGA.